The entry that follows covers one T cell receptor beta chain sequence. The target antigen is unknown. Assay: immunoSEQ multiplex PCR; the TCRdb copy retains only in-frame clones and omits some. The sample records approximately 83,000 clones, around four fifths being singletons. These data come from a study of radiation and T cells in renal cell carcinoma. Overall study findings and caveats: In blood, top tumor clones expanded by 2 weeks, shrinking by 4.

Time point in this sample: blood 4 weeks post-SBRT, at nephrectomy. As to treatment: 15 Gy SBRT to primary tumor, nephrectomy 4 weeks later. Nephrectomy followed 15 Gy stereotactic body radiation by 4 weeks. After SBRT, blood was collected at 2 and 4 weeks, plus baseline. This renal cell carcinoma was of the clear cell type. With 2 bases clipped from V and 5 bases from J, the junction kept 6 bases outside the gene matches. Germline CDR1 is WNHNN and CDR2 is SYGVQD (reference sequence). This CDR3 spans 15 amino acids. The sequenced sample was blood, obtained from a patient whose treatment included radiotherapy and nephrectomy. The sequence was obtained from a man between 50 and 59 years old with renal cell carcinoma. This chain connects TRBV10-1 to TRBJ2-7; 10 bases are shared with TRBD2. The CDR3 DNA reads as TGCGCCAGCAGTGAGCTATCTAGCGGGAGCCACGAGCAGTACTTC. It yields the protein CASSELSSGSHEQYF.